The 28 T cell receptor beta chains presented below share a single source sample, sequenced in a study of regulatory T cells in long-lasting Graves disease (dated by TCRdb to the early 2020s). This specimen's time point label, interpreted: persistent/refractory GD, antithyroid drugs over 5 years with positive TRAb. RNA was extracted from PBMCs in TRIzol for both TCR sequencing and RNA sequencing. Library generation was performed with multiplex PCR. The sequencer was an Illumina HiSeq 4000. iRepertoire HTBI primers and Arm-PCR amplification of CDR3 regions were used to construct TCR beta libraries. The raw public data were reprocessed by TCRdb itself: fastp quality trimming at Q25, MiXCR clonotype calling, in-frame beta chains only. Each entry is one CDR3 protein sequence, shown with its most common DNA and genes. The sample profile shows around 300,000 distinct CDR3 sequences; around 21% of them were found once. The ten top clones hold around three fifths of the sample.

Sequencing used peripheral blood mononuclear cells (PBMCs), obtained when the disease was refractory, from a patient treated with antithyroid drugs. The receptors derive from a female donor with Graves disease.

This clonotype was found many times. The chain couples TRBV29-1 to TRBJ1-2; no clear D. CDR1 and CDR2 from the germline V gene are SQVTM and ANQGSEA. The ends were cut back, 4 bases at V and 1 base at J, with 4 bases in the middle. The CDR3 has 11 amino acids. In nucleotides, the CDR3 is TGCAGCGTTGCCAGTAACTATGGCTACACCTTC. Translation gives CSVASNYGYTF.

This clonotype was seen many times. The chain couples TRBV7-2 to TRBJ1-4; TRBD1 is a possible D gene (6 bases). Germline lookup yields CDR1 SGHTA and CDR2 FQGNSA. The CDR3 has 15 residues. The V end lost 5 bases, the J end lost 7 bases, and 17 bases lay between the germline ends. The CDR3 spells CASSPKSGDGEKLFF. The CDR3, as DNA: TGTGCCAGCAGCCCAAAGTCAGGGGATGGTGAAAAACTGTTTTTT.

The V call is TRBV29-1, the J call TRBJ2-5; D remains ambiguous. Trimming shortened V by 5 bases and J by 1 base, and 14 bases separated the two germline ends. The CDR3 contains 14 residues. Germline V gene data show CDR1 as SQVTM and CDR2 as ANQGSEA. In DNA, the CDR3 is TGCAGCGTTCCGGACCTCCCAGCCCAAGAGACCCAGTACTTC. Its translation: CSVPDLPAQETQYF.

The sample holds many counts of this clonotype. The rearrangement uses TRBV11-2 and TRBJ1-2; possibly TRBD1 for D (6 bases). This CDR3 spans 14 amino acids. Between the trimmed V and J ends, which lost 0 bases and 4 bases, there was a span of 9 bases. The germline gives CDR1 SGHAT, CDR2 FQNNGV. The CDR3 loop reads CASSLEQQGYGYTF. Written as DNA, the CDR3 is TGTGCCAGCAGCTTAGAGCAACAGGGCTATGGCTACACCTTC.

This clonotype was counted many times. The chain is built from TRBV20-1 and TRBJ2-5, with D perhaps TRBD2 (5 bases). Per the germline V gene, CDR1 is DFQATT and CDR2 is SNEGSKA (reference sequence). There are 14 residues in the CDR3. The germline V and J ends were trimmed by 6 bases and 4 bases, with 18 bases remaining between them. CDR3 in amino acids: CSATRTGRGETQYF. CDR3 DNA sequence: TGCAGTGCAACTAGGACGGGAAGAGGAGAGACCCAGTACTTC.

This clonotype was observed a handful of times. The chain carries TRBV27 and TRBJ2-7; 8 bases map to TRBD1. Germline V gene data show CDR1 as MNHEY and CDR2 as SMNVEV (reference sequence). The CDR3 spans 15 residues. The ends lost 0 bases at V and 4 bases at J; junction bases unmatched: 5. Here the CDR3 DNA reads TGTGCCAGCAGTTTATCGGGGACAGGAATTTACGAGCAGTACTTC. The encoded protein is CASSLSGTGIYEQYF.

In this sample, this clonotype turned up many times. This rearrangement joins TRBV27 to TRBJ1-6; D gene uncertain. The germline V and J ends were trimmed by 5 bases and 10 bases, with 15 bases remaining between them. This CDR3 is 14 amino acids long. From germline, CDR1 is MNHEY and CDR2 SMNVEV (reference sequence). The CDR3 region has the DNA TGTGCCAGCAGTGGAGGCGGGGTTGGATCACCCCTCCACTTT. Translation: CASSGGGVGSPLHF.

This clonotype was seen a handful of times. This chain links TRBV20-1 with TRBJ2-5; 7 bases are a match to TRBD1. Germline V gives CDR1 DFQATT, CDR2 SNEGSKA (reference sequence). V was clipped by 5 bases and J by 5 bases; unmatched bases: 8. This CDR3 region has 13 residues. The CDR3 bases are TGCAGTGCTGGCAGGGGGTTAGAGGAGACCCAGTACTTC. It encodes CSAGRGLEETQYF.

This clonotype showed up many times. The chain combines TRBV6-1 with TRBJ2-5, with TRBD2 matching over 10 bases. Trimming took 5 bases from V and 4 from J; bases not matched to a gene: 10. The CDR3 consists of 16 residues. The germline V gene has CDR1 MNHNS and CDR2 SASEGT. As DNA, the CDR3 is TGTGCCAGCAGTCCCATAGCGGGAGGAGGCCCAGAGACCCAGTACTTC. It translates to CASSPIAGGGPETQYF.

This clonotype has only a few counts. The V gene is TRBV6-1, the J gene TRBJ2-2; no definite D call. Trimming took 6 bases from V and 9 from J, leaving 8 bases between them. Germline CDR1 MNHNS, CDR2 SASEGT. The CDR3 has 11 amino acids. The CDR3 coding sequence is TGTGCCAGCAGCCCCGGCCGGGAGCTGTTTTTT. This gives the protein CASSPGRELFF.

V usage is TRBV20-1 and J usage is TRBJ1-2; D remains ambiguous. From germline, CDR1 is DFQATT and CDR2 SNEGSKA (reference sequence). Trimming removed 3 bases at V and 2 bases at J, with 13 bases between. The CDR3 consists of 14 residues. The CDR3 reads CSASSIGLNYGYTF. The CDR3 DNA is TGCAGTGCTAGTTCTATTGGGTTAAACTATGGCTACACCTTC.

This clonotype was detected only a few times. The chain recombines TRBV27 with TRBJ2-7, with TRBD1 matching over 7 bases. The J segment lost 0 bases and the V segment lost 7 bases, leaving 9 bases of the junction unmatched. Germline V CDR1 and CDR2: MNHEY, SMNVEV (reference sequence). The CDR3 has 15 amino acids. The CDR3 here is CASNKGQASSYEQYF. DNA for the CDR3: TGTGCCAGCAATAAAGGACAGGCGAGCTCCTACGAGCAGTACTTC.

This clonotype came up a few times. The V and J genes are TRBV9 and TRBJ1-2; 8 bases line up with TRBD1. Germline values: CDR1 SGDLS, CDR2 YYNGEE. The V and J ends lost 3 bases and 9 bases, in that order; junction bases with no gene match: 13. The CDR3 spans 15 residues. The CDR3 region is CASSAPGGGDRSYTF. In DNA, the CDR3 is TGTGCCAGCAGCGCACCGGGTGGGGGGGACAGGAGCTACACCTTC.

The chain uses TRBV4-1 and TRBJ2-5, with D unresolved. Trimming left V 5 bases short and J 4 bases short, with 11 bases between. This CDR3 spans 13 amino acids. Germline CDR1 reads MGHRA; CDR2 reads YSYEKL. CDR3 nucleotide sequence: TGCGCCAGCAGCAAAGGTAGAGGAGAGACCCAGTACTTC. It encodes CASSKGRGETQYF.

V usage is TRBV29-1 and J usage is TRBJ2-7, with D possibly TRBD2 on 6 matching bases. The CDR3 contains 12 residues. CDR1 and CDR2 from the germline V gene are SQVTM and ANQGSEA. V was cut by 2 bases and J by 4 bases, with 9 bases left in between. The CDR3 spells CSVELATYEQYF. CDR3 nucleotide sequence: TGCAGCGTTGAACTAGCGACTTACGAGCAGTACTTC.

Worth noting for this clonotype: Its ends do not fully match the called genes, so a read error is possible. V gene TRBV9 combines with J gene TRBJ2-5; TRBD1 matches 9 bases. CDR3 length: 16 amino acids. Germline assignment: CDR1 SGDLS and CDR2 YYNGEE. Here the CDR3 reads CASSTTGTGTQETQYF. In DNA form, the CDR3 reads TGCGCCAGCAGCACGACAGGGACAGGGACACAAGAGACCCAGTACTTC.

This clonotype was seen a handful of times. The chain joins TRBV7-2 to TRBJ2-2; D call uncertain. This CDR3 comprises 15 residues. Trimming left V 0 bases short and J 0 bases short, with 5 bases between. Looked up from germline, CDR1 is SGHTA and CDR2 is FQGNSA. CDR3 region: CASSLAPANTGELFF. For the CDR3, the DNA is TGTGCCAGCAGCTTAGCGCCTGCGAACACCGGGGAGCTGTTTTTT. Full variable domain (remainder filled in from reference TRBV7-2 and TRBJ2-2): GAGVSQSPSNKVTEKGKDVELRCDPISGHTALYWYRQSLGQGLEFLIYFQGNSAPDKSGLPSDRFSAERTGGSVSTLTIQRTQQEDSAVYLCASSLAPANTGELFFGEGSRLTVL.

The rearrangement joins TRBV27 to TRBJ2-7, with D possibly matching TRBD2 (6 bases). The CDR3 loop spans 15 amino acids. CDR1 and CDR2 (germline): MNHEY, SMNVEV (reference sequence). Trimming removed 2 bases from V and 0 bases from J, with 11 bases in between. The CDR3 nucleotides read TGTGCCAGCAGTTTAGGTAGCGGAGACTCCTACGAGCAGTACTTC. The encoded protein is CASSLGSGDSYEQYF.

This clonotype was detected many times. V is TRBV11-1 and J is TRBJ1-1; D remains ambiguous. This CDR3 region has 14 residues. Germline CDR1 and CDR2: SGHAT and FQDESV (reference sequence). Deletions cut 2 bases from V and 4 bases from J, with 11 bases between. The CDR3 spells CASSLQRGPTEAFF. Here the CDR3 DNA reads TGTGCCAGCAGCTTACAACGAGGGCCCACTGAAGCTTTCTTT.

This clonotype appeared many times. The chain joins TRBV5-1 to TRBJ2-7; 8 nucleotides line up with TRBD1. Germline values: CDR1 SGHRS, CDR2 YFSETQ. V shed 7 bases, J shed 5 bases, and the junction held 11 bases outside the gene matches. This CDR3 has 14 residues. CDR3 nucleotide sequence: TGCGCCAGCTCCCGGGACAGGACGGCAGACGAGCAGTACTTC. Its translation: CASSRDRTADEQYF.

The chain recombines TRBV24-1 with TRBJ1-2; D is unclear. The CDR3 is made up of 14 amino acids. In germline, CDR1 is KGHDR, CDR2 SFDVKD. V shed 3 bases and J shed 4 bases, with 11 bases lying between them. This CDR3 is CATSDPGRAYGYTF. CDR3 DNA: TGTGCCACCAGTGATCCGGGCAGAGCCTATGGCTACACCTTC.

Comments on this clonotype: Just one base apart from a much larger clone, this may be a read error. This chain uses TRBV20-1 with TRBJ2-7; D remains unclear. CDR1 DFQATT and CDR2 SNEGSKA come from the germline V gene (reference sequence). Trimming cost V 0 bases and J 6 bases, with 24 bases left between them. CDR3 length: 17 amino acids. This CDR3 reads CSARDRLPAMNTCEQYF. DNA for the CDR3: TGCAGTGCTAGAGATCGTCTTCCCGCCATGAACACCTGCGAGCAGTACTTC.

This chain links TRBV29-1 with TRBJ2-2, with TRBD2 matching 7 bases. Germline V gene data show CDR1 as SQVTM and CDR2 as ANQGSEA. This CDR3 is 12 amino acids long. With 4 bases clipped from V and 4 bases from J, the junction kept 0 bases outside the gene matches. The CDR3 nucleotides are TGCAGCGTTGGGGGGGGCACCGGGGAGCTGTTTTTT. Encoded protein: CSVGGGTGELFF.

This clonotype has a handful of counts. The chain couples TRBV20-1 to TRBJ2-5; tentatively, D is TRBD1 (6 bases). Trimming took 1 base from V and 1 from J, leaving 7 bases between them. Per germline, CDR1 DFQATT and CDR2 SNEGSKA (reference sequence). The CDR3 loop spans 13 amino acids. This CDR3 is CSARGTVQETQYF. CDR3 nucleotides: TGCAGTGCTAGAGGGACAGTCCAAGAGACCCAGTACTTC.

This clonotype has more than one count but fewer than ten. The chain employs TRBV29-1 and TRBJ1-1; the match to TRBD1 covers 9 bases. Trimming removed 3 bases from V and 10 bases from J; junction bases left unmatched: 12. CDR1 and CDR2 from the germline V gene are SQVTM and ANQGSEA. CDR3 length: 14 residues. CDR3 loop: CSVEILGDRVLAFF. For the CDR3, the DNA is TGCAGCGTTGAGATATTGGGGGACAGGGTTTTAGCTTTCTTT.

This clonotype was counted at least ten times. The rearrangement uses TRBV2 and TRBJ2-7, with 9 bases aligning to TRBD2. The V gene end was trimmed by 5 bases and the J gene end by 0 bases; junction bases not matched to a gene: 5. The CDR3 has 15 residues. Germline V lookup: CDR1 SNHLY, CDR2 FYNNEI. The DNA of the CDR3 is TGTGCCAGCAGTCCCCTAGCGGGAAGCTCCTACGAGCAGTACTTC. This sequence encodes CASSPLAGSSYEQYF.

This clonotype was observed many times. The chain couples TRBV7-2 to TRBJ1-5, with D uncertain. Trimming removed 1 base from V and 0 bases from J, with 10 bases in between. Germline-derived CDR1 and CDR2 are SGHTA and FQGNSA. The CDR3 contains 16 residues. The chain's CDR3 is CASSLVAAYSNQPQHF. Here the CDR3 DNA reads TGTGCCAGCAGCTTAGTAGCAGCCTATAGCAATCAGCCCCAGCATTTT.

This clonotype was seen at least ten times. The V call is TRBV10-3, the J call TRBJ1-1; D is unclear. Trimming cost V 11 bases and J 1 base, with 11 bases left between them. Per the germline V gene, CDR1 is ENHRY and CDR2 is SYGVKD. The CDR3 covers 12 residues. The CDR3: CAVQDPNTEAFF. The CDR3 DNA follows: TGTGCCGTCCAGGATCCGAACACTGAAGCTTTCTTT.